This TCR beta chain is from a study of shared clonotypes between healthy human individuals (dated by TCRdb to 2020 to 2021). Background on the whole study: The cohort comprised a couple of women and three men aged 18 to 49 years. For each donor, CD4 naive and CD4 memory were each run on three plates, CD8 naive on two plates, and CD8 memory on one plate. Blood TCR repertoires of a handful of healthy adults were deeply sequenced to estimate repertoire size and the extent of clonotype sharing between individuals. To increase sequencing depth and limit assay-specific biases, TCR repertoire library preparation and sequencing were carried out by different laboratories using diverse techniques. Per donor, leukapheresis produced somewhere between about 0.94 and 10 billion PBMCs. What the work shows at the level of the full study, not this receptor alone: Pairwise subsampling indicated that sequencing depth was expected to affect the degree of clonotype sharing among donors. Because the study included a small number of donors, the genetic and exposure-history diversity represented was limited. Clonotypes shared by all four sorted-subset donors showed higher generation probabilities than non-shared clonotypes. Naive subsets generally had larger estimated clonotype richness than memory subsets. Across four donors, approximately 5% of naive CD4, approximately 3.6% of naive CD8, 2.3% of memory CD4, and over 0.35% of memory CD8 clonotypes were shared. Rarefaction of sorted-subset datasets indicated incomplete sequencing despite the large sequencing depth. Sampling was limited to blood, and TCR repertoires in tissue likely differ from TCR repertoires in blood.

TCR CDR3 regions were amplified from genomic DNA by multiplex PCR using the deep immunoSEQ assay. For each cell subset, the extracted genomic DNA was distributed evenly across all wells of several immunoSEQ 96-well plates, and each plate served as one replicate. Each replicate PCR for sorted subsets received approximately 200 ng genomic DNA, equal to roughly 30,000 T cell genomes. Purified libraries were quantified with a Qubit 3.0 fluorometer, sized on a Bioanalyzer 2100, and re-quantified with the KAPA Library Quantification kit. Every immunoSEQ 96-well plate was sequenced on a separate single-read 150-cycle Illumina NextSeq 550 flow cell. Per the authors' processing: The immunoSEQ output contained only junctional sequences without quality scores, so filtering could not match that applied to full-length reads. To assign V/J genes and CDR3, sequences were annotated against IMGT germline references using PyIR, a Python wrapper for IgBLAST v1.9. Reads were filtered out if the reads had weak V/J assignments (E-value above 1e-6), no CDR3, stop codons, out-of-frame junctions, or ambiguous translated residues. A V3J clonotype was defined by an identical inferred V gene, J gene, and CDR3 amino acid sequence. To compute the percentage overlap between repertoires, the number of shared unique clonotypes was divided by the size of the smaller repertoire. RTK rarefaction, the Chao1 estimator, and Recon v2.1 estimates of unobserved clonotypes were used to assess repertoire richness. Generation probabilities were computed with OLGA for all TCRbeta clonotypes obtained by the gDNA method from several donors. Held by TCRdb, this immuneACCESS table contains in-frame sequences only and omits some clones. Under half of the omission traces to an unresolved V gene where checked; the cause of the rest is unknown. D and trimming were read from the DNA, whereas the V and J calls and clone size are those reported in that table. The sample table holds about 1,500,000 clones, of which roughly 96% were seen once. The ten largest account for 1.2% of the sample.

Note on this clone: Its antigen is currently not known. Base qualities are missing; no much larger clone stands one base away.

The cysteine opens and the phenylalanine closes a CDR3 of 13 amino acids. CDR3 DNA only is kept here, 39 bases in frame from base 1. At the junction V is shortened by 6 bases and J by 3 bases; bases outside the gene matches: 4. Reading the germline V gene gives CDR1 KGHSH and CDR2 LQKENI. The donors were healthy, HIV-negative adults with no recently reported acute infections or vaccinations. Every donor was a Caucasian adult residing in Nashville, Tennessee, USA. CD4+ T cells were enriched through magnetic negative selection, after which naive cells were positively selected on CD45RA and the remaining negative fraction served as the memory subset. Blood was collected by leukapheresis, and PBMCs were isolated by Ficoll-Histopaque density gradient centrifugation and then cryopreserved in liquid nitrogen vapor phase. Purity and quantity of every magnetically sorted T cell population were checked by analytical flow cytometry. Each sorted fraction had its genomic DNA isolated and then quantified by UV absorbance on a Nanodrop 2000c.

The sequence came from a young man in good health. The sequenced sample consisted of naive CD4+ T cells sorted from blood. What this sample's cell subset or site label stands for: CD45RA+ positively selected. This chain is built from TRBV18 and TRBJ2-7, and 8 junction bases match TRBD2. The base sequence is TGTGCCAGCTCCGGGGGGGGGAACTACGAGCAGTACTTC. This gives the protein CASSGGGNYEQYF.